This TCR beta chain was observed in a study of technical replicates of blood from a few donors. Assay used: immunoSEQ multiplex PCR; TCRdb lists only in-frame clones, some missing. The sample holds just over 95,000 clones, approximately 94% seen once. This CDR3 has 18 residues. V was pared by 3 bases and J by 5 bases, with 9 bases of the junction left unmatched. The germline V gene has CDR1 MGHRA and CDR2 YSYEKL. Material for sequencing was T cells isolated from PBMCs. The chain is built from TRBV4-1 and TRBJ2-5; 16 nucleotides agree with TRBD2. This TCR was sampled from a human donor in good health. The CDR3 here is CASSQAGTSGRARETQYF. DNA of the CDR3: TGCGCCAGCAGCCAGGCCGGGACTAGCGGGAGGGCCAGGGAGACCCAGTACTTC.